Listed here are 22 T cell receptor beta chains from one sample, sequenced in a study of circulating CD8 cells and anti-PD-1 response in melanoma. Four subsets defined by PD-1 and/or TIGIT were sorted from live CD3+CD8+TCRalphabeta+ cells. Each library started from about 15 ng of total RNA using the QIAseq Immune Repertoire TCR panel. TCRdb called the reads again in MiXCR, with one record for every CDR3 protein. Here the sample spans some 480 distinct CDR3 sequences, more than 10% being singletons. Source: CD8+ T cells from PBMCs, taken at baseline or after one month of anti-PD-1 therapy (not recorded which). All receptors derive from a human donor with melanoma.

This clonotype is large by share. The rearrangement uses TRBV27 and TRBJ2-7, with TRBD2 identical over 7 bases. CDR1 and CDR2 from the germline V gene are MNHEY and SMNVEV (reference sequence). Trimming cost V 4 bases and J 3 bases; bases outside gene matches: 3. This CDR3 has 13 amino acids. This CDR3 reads CASSSRDYYEQYF. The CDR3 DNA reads TGTGCCAGCAGTTCCCGGGACTACTACGAGCAGTACTTC.

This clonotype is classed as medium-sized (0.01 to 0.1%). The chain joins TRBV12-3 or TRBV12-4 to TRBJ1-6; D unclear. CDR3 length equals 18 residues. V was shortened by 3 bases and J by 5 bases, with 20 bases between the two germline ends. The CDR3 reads CASSFGDAVVSNNSPLHF. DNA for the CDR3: TGTGCCAGCAGTTTTGGCGACGCCGTCGTTTCGAATAATTCACCCCTCCACTTT.

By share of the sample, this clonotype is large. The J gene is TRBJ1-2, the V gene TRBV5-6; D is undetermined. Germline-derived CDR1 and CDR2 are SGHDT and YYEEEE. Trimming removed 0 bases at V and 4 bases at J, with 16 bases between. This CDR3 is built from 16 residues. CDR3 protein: CASSLEVGSETYGYTF. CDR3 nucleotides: TGTGCCAGCAGCTTGGAAGTTGGCAGCGAGACCTATGGCTACACCTTC.

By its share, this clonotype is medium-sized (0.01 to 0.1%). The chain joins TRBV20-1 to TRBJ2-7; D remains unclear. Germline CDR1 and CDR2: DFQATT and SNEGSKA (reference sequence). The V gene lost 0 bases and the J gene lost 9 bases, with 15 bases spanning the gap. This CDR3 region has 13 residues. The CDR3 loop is CSARDPLTGGQYF. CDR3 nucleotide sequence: TGCAGTGCTAGAGATCCCCTCACGGGCGGGCAGTACTTC.

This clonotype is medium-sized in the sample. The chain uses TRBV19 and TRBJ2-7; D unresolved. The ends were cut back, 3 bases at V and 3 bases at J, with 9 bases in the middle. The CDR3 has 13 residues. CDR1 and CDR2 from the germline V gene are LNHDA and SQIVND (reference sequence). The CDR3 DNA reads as TGTGCCAGTAGTATCACGCATTACTACGAGCAGTACTTC. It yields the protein CASSITHYYEQYF. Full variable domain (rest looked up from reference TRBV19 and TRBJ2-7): DGGITQSPKYLFRKEGQNVTLSCEQNLNHDAMYWYRQDPGQGLRLIYYSQIVNDFQKGDIAEGYSVSREKKESFPLTVTSAQKNPTAFYLCASSITHYYEQYFGPGTRLTVT.

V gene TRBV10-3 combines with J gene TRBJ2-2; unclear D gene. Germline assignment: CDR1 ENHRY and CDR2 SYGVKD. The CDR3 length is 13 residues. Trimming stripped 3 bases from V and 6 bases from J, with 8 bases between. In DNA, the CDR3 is TGTGCCATCAGTGATGGAGTGGCCGGGGAGCTGTTTTTT. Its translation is CAISDGVAGELFF.

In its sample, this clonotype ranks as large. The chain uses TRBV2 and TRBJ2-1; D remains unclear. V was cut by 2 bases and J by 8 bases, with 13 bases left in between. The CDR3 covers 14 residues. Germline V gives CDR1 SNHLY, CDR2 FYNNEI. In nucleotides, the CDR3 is TGTGCCAGCAGTGAATTCTCCGGGTCCGATGAGCAGTTCTTC. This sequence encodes CASSEFSGSDEQFF.

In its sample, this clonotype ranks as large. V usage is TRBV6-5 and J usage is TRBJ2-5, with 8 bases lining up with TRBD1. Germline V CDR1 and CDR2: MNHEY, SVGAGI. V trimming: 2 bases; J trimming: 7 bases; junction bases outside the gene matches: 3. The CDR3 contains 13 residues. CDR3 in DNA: TGTGCCAGCAGTTACCAGGGGGCATCGACCCAGTACTTC. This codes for CASSYQGASTQYF.

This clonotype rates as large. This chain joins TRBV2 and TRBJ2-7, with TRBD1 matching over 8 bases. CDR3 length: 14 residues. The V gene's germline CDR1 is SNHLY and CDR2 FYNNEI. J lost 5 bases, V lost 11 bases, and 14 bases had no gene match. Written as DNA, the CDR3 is TGTGCCTTTCAAACAGGGGGTCTATTTGACGAGCAGTACTTC. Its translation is CAFQTGGLFDEQYF.

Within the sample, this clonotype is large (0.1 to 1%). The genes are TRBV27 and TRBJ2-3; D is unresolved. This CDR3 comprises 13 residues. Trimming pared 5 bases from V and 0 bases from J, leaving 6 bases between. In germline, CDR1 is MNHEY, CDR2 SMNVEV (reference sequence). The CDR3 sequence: CASSPISTDTQYF. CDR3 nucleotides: TGTGCCAGCAGTCCGATTAGCACAGATACGCAGTATTTT.

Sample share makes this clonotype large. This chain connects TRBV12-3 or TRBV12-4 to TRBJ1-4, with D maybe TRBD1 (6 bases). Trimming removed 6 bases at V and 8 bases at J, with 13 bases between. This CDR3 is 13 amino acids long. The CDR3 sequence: CASRTGHREKLFF. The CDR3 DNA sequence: TGTGCCAGCAGGACGGGACACCGCGAAAAACTGTTTTTT.

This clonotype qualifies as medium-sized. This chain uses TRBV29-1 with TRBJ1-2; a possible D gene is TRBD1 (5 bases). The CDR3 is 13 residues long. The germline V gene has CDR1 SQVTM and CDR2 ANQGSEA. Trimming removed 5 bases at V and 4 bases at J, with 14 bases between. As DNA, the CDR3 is TGCAGCGTTTTTGCGGGGACCTCCTATGGCTACACCTTC. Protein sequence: CSVFAGTSYGYTF.

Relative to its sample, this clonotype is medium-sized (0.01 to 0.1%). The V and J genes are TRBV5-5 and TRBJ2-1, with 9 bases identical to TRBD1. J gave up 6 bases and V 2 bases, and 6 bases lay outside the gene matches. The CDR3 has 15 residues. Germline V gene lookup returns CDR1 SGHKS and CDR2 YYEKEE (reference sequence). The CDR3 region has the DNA TGTGCCAGCAGCTTCGGGACAGGGAGTAGCAATGAGCAGTTCTTC. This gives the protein CASSFGTGSSNEQFF.

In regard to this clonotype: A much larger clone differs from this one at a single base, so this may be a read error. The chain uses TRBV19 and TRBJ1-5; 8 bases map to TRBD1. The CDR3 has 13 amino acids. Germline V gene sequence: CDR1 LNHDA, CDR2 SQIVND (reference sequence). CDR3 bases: TGTGCCAGTAGTAACCAGGGGGCGCGGCCCCCGCATTTT. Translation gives CASSNQGARPPHF.

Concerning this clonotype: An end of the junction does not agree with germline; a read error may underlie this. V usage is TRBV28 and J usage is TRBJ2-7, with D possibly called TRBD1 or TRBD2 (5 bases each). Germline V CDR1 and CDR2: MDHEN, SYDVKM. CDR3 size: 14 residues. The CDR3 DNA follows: TGTGCCAGCAGCCCCCCCGGGACCAGCTACGGGCAGTACTTC. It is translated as CASSPPGTSYGQYF.

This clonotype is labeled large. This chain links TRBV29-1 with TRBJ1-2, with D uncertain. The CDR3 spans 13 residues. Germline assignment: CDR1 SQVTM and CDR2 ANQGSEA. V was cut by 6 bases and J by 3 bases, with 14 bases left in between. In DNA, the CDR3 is TGCAGCGTGTTAGGGAGGTGGGACTATGGCTACACCTTC. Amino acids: CSVLGRWDYGYTF. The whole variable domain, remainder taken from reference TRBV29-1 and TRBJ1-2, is SAVISQKPSRDICQRGTSLTIQCQVDSQVTMMFWYRQQPGQSLTLIATANQGSEATYESGFVIDKFPISRPNLTFSTLTVSNMSPEDSSIYLCSVLGRWDYGYTFGSGTRLTVV.

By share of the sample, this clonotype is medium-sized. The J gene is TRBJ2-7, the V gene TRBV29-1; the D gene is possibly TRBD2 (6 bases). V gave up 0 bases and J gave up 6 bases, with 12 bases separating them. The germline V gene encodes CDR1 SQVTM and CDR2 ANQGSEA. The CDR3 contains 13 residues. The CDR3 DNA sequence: TGCAGCGTTGAAGATCGGTTGGGGGGCGAGCAGTACTTC. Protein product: CSVEDRLGGEQYF.

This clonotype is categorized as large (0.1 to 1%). The CDR3: CTSSQVGSSGPTDTQYF. CDR3 sequence (DNA): TGCACCAGCAGCCAAGTTGGTTCTAGCGGGCCCACAGATACGCAGTATTTT. The chain combines TRBV1 with TRBJ2-3; the table's TRBD2 call for D was not verified on the DNA. TRBV1 constitutes a pseudogene. This CDR3 is built from 17 residues.

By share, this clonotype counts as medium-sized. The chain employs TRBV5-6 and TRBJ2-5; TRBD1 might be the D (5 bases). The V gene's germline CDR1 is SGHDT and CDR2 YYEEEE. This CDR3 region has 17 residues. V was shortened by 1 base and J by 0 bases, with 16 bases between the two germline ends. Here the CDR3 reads CASSLLESGRNQETQYF. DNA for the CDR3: TGTGCCAGCAGCTTGTTAGAGTCAGGGCGAAACCAAGAGACCCAGTACTTC.

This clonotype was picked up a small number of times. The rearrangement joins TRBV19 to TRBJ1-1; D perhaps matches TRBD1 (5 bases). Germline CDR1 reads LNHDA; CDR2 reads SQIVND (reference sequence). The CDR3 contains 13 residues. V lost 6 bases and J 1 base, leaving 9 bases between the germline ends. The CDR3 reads CASSPGANTEAFF. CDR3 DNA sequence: TGTGCCAGTAGCCCTGGGGCGAACACTGAAGCTTTCTTT.

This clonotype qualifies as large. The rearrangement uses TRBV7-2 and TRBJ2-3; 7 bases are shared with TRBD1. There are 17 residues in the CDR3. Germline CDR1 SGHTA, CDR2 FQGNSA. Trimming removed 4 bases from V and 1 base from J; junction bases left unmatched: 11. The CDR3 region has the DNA TGTGCCAGCAGCTCGGATCCAGGGGGAAGGGGCACAGATACGCAGTATTTT. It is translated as CASSSDPGGRGTDTQYF. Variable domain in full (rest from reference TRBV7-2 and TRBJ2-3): GAGVSQSPSNKVTEKGKDVELRCDPISGHTALYWYRQSLGQGLEFLIYFQGNSAPDKSGLPSDRFSAERTGGSVSTLTIQRTQQEDSAVYLCASSSDPGGRGTDTQYFGPGTRLTVL.

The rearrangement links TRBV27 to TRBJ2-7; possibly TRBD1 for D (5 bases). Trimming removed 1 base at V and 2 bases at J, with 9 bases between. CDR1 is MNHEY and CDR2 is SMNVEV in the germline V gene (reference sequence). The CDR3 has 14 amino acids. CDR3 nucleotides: TGTGCCAGCAGTTTATGGCAGGGAACCTACGAGCAGTACTTC. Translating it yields CASSLWQGTYEQYF.